This record concerns one T cell receptor beta chain sequence. Its antigen is unknown. Measured with immunoSEQ multiplex PCR; TCRdb has only the in-frame clones, and not every one. The table has about 120,000 clones, 92% seen once. Germline CDR1 is SEHNR and CDR2 is FQNEAQ (reference sequence). This CDR3 contains 16 residues. Trimming at V came to 0 bases and at J to 6 bases, leaving 8 bases not matched to a gene. These data are taken from a study of CD4+ T cells in melanoma. Study-wide results and limits: Reportedly, melanoma neoantigen-specific CD4+ T cells showed varied differentiation states.

The sequencing input was peripheral blood. J is TRBJ2-1 and V is TRBV7-9, with 7 bases identical to TRBD2. The sequence was obtained from a human donor with melanoma. The CDR3 region has the DNA TGTGCCAGCAGCTTAGCGGGGGGGGGTTCTTCCAATGAGCAGTTCTTC. Residues: CASSLAGGGSSNEQFF.